A selection of T cell receptor beta chains follows, all from one sample in a study of tumor-infiltrating lymphocytes in primary liver carcinoma. TCRdb re-called the multiplex PCR reads through MiXCR, storing one row per CDR3 protein. The profile shows 95,000 to 150,000 distinct CDR3 sequences, around 65% of them singletons. The material sequenced was tumor-adjacent normal liver tissue. The receptor set was obtained from a woman between 55 and 75 years old with primary liver carcinoma and hepatitis B virus infection. Both conserved end residues are part of each CDR3. Each record gives: V gene, D gene, clone size, J gene, CDR3 DNA, CDR3 protein. A D gene is named only where the DNA matches it firmly. The size of a clone is reported for some rows only, either as once, few or many, or as a class for expanded clones.

>TRBV2|TRBD1|NA|TRBJ2-2
TGTGCCAGTGGAAGGGGGCAGCGCGGGGAGCTGTTTTTT
CASGRGQRGELFF
>TRBV11-2|TRBD2|NA|TRBJ2-1
TGTGCCAGCAGCCACCCCGACCGGGGGGGGAATAACCAGTTCTTC
CASSHPDRGGNNQFF
>TRBV28|TRBD1|NA|TRBJ2-7
TGTGCCAGCAGCCTAGGGGGCGCCGCTTCCTACAAGCAGTACTTC
CASSLGGAASYKQYF
>TRBV5-1|TRBD2|NA|TRBJ2-7
TGCGCCAGCAGCTTAGGAAGACTAGCGGGAGAGGCCGACCAGTACTTC
CASSLGRLAGEADQYF
>TRBV2|NA|NA|TRBJ2-2
TGTGCCAGCAGTGAAGCTGGGATTAGTCTGGGGGGCGGGGAGCTGTTTTTT
CASSEAGISLGGGELFF
>TRBV5-1|NA|NA|TRBJ2-4
TGCGCCAGCACCTTGGGCGCAGGGAGCGTCAAAAACATTCAGTACTTC
CASTLGAGSVKNIQYF
>TRBV12-3/TRBV12-4|NA|NA|TRBJ2-3
TGTGCCAACAGTTCCCTGGGTCGCACAGATACGCGGTATTTT
CANSSLGRTDTRYF
>TRBV4-1|NA|NA|TRBJ2-6
TGCGCCAACAGCCAAGATCGTAGAGGGACTGGGGCCAACGTCCAGACTTTC
CANSQDRRGTGANVQTF
>TRBV29-1|NA|few|TRBJ2-1
TGCAGCGCCTGGGCTAGTCCCCCCTCGTTCTTC
CSAWASPPSFF
>TRBV5-5|NA|NA|TRBJ2-3
TGTGCCAGCAGCTACCATACGAGAGGGCCATATACGCAGTATTTT
CASSYHTRGPYTQYF
>TRBV10-3|NA|NA|TRBJ2-3
TGTGCCATCACCAACATTCTGGGCGCAGATACGCGGTATTTT
CAITNILGADTRYF
>TRBV29-1|TRBD1|NA|TRBJ2-3
TGCAGCGCCTACTCTCCGGGACAGGGGACAGAAATGCAGTATTTT
CSAYSPGQGTEMQYF
>TRBV20-1|NA|NA|TRBJ2-5
TGCAGTGCTGCCCATGGCGCAGGGACCCAGTACTTT
CSAAHGAGTQYF
>TRBV6-1|NA|NA|TRBJ1-2
TGTGCCAGCAGGGCCGGAATACCCCTATCGTTTACCTTC
CASRAGIPLSFTF
>TRBV29-1|NA|NA|TRBJ2-7
TGCAACGTTGAACCGGGGCCCCACGAGCAGTACTTC
CNVEPGPHEQYF
>TRBV11-3|TRBD2|NA|TRBJ2-1
TGTACCAGCAGTACTGGTAGCGGGAGTGACTACAATGAGCAGTTCTTC
CTSSTGSGSDYNEQFF
>TRBV5-1|TRBD1|many|TRBJ2-1
TGCGCCAGCAGCCCCGGGGACAGGGTATCCTACAATGAGCAGTTCTTC
CASSPGDRVSYNEQFF
>TRBV11-3|NA|NA|TRBJ2-1
TGCGCCAGCAGCTTTAGCGGTGAACAGATCTTC
CASSFSGEQIF
>TRBV28|NA|NA|TRBJ2-1
TGTGCCAACAGTTTATATTGGGGATCACGGGGCTACAATGAGCAGTTCTTC
CANSLYWGSRGYNEQFF
>TRBV11-1|TRBD1|NA|TRBJ2-7
TGTGCCAGCAGCTTATCATCTCCGACAGGGGGTTTCTACGGGCAGTACTTC
CASSLSSPTGGFYGQYF
>TRBV6-5|NA|NA|TRBJ1-5
TGTGCCAGCAGTCCACGATGGGATTATCCCCAGCATTTT
CASSPRWDYPQHF
>TRBV6-1|TRBD2|NA|TRBJ2-5
TGTGCCAGCAGCCCAAAACAGGTAGCGGGAGACGAGACCCAGTACTTC
CASSPKQVAGDETQYF
>TRBV4-1|NA|many|TRBJ1-2
TGCGCCAGCAGCCAAGAATCCCTAACGGGAGGCTACACCTTC
CASSQESLTGGYTF
>TRBV5-5|NA|NA|TRBJ1-6
TGTGCCAGCACCTTGGAGGCCAGCGTAAATTCACCGCTCCACTTT
CASTLEASVNSPLHF
>TRBV24-1|NA|few|TRBJ1-5
TGTGCCACCAGTGATTTAGGACGGTCCCTCCAGCATTTT
CATSDLGRSLQHF
>TRBV29-1|TRBD1|NA|TRBJ1-1
TGCAGCGTTGAGAACAGGGGTCGAGCTTTCTTT
CSVENRGRAFF
>TRBV29-1|NA|NA|TRBJ2-7
TGCAACGTTGCTCCAGAGGGGTTGGGTGAGCAGTACTTC
CNVAPEGLGEQYF
>TRBV9|NA|NA|TRBJ2-1
TGTGCCAGCAGCGTGACTAGTGAGGTTGGCAATGAGCAGTTCTTC
CASSVTSEVGNEQFF
>TRBV29-1|NA|NA|TRBJ2-7
TGCAGCGTTGGAGGGCCCCGTTGCGAGCAGTACTTC
CSVGGPRCEQYF
>TRBV6-5|NA|NA|TRBJ1-2
TGTGCCAGCAATTCCAAGATGGGGCCGGCCTATGGCTACACCTTC
CASNSKMGPAYGYTF
>TRBV28|TRBD2|NA|TRBJ2-4
TGTGCCAGCAGTTTGAGTGGGAGCGGGAGTGGGATTCAGTACTTC
CASSLSGSGSGIQYF
>TRBV10-1|NA|NA|TRBJ2-2
TGCGCCAGCAGGCAGGGCTCCTGGGAGCTATTTTTT
CASRQGSWELFF
>TRBV6-1|TRBD2|many|TRBJ2-1
TGTGCCACGCGTCGGGGGGTCGCGGCGACCCACAATGAGCAGTTCTTC
CATRRGVAATHNEQFF
>TRBV4-2|TRBD2|NA|TRBJ2-3
TGTGCCAGCAGCCCTCGGACTAGCGGGATCACAGATATGCAGTATTTT
CASSPRTSGITDMQYF
>TRBV24-1|TRBD1|NA|TRBJ1-1
TGTGCCACCAGTGATAATCCCGGGACAGGAAATACTGAAGCTTTCTTT
CATSDNPGTGNTEAFF
>TRBV10-3|TRBD1|NA|TRBJ2-1
TGTGTCATCAGGGGGACAGGGGGTGTTGAGCAGTTCTTT
CVIRGTGGVEQFF